These 17 T cell receptor beta chains were sequenced from one sample in a study of blood T cell repertoires in COVID-19. Here immunoSEQ multiplex PCR was the method, and the copy in TCRdb shows in-frame clones only, minus some. Among roughly 230,000 clones listed, about 85% were seen once. The source material was peripheral blood. These receptors all come from a man aged 40-55 years with acute or convalescent COVID-19.

This clone appeared once. The rearrangement uses TRBV19 and TRBJ1-2; a possible D gene is TRBD1 (5 bases). Trimming removed 5 bases at V and 6 bases at J, with 19 bases between. CDR3 length equals 15 residues. CDR1 is LNHDA and CDR2 is SQIVND in the germline V gene (reference sequence). The CDR3 protein is CASSLYLGQRNGYTF. CDR3 sequence (DNA): TGTGCCAGTAGTCTCTACCTTGGACAAAGAAATGGCTACACCTTC.

V is TRBV13 and J is TRBJ2-5, with 13 bases that match TRBD2. The CDR3 extends over 16 amino acids. Trimming took 4 bases from V and 1 from J; bases not matched to a gene: 3. The germline V gene encodes CDR1 PRHDT and CDR2 FYEKMQ (reference sequence). CDR3 protein: CASSSGTSGVQETQYF. CDR3 in DNA: TGTGCCAGCAGCTCCGGGACTAGCGGGGTCCAAGAGACCCAGTACTTC.

The chain couples TRBV11-2 to TRBJ2-1, with a weak D call TRBD2 (5 bases). The V and J ends lost 6 bases and 2 bases respectively, with 11 bases between them. The V gene's germline CDR1 is SGHAT and CDR2 FQNNGV. The CDR3 contains 14 residues. The CDR3 loop reads CASSSSGAYNEQFF. In DNA, the CDR3 is TGTGCCAGCAGTTCCTCCGGGGCCTACAATGAGCAGTTCTTC.

This chain links TRBV5-8 with TRBJ1-4; tentative D call: TRBD1 (6 bases). Trimming stripped 6 bases from V and 3 bases from J, with 15 bases between. CDR3 length equals 15 residues. Germline V lookup: CDR1 SGHTS, CDR2 YDEGEE. CDR3 coding DNA: TGTGCCAGCACCAAAAACAGGGATGCTAATGAAAAACTGTTTTTT. Protein product: CASTKNRDANEKLFF. The whole variable domain, filled in from reference TRBV5-8 and TRBJ1-4, reads EAGVTQSPTHLIKTRGQQATLRCSPISGHTSVYWYQQALGLGLQFLLWYDEGEERNRGNFPPRFSGRQFPNYSSELNVNALELEDSALYLCASTKNRDANEKLFFGSGTQLSVL.

CDR3 bases: TGTGCCAGCAATCTCGCCAGCGACCTCCACTTT. Amino acid sequence: CASNLASDLHF. The chain has TRBV28 and TRBJ1-6; D gene uncertain. The CDR3 is 11 amino acids. Germline CDR1 MDHEN, CDR2 SYDVKM. The V end was cut by 7 bases, the J end by 15 bases, with 13 bases between.

The V gene is TRBV5-6, the J gene TRBJ1-6; D remains unclear. This CDR3 has 15 amino acids. Deletions cut 4 bases from V and 7 bases from J, with 15 bases between. Germline V gene lookup returns CDR1 SGHDT and CDR2 YYEEEE. CDR3: CASSPDGRSNSPLHF. CDR3 in DNA: TGTGCCAGCAGCCCCGACGGCAGGTCCAATTCACCCCTCCACTTT.

This chain uses TRBV5-1 with TRBJ2-7; D possibly corresponds to TRBD1 (5 bases). The V gene's germline CDR1 is SGHRS and CDR2 YFSETQ. The CDR3 runs 16 residues. V dropped 0 bases and J dropped 3 bases, with 16 bases sitting between them. The CDR3 protein is CASSLAPTDPGYEQYF. The CDR3 bases are TGCGCCAGCAGCTTGGCCCCGACAGATCCGGGCTACGAGCAGTACTTC.

V gene TRBV24-1 combines with J gene TRBJ1-2; tentative D call: TRBD1 (5 bases). The CDR3 consists of 13 residues. The ends were cut back, 9 bases at V and 5 bases at J, with 15 bases in the middle. The germline V gene has CDR1 KGHDR and CDR2 SFDVKD. The CDR3 protein is CATSSGQGYGYTF. For the CDR3, the DNA is TGTGCCACCTCCTCCGGGCAGGGATATGGCTACACCTTC.

This chain connects TRBV7-2 to TRBJ1-2; 11 nucleotides match TRBD1. This CDR3 contains 15 residues. V lost 1 base and J lost 7; bases outside the gene matches: 5. Germline CDR1 is SGHTA and CDR2 is FQGNSA. The CDR3 sequence is CASSLVSGTGGGYTF. As DNA, the CDR3 is TGTGCCAGCAGCTTAGTCTCCGGGACAGGGGGTGGCTACACCTTC.

This clone came up once. V is TRBV2 and J is TRBJ2-7; TRBD2 matches at 8 bases. J lost 1 base, V lost 7 bases, and 9 bases had no gene match. Germline values: CDR1 SNHLY, CDR2 FYNNEI. This CDR3 spans 15 amino acids. CDR3 loop: CASTLSGGPSYEQYF. The CDR3 DNA reads as TGTGCCAGCACCTTGAGCGGGGGACCTTCCTACGAGCAGTACTTC.

This clone was seen a single time. The chain has TRBV7-2 and TRBJ1-4; D gene ambiguous. V lost 1 base, J lost 8 bases, and 8 bases lay in between. CDR1 SGHTA and CDR2 FQGNSA come from the germline V gene. This CDR3 has 13 residues. CDR3 loop: CASSLGGGEKLFF. The DNA of the CDR3 is TGTGCCAGCAGCTTAGGAGGAGGGGAAAAACTGTTTTTT.

This chain links TRBV2 with TRBJ1-1; the D gene is possibly TRBD1 (5 bases). CDR1 and CDR2 from the germline V gene are SNHLY and FYNNEI. Between the trimmed V and J ends, which lost 2 bases and 7 bases, there was a span of 8 bases. CDR3 length equals 12 residues. The chain's CDR3 is CASSERGSEAFF. DNA for the CDR3: TGTGCCAGCAGTGAAAGGGGAAGTGAAGCTTTCTTT. Full variable domain (missing parts from reference TRBV2 and TRBJ1-1): EPEVTQTPSHQVTQMGQEVILRCVPISNHLYFYWYRQILGQKVEFLVSFYNNEISEKSEIFDDQFSVERPDGSNFTLKIRSTKLEDSAMYFCASSERGSEAFFGQGTRLTVV.

This chain connects TRBV6-5 to TRBJ1-1; no definite D call. CDR3 size: 13 residues. Germline CDR1 MNHEY, CDR2 SVGAGI. V was shortened by 7 bases and J by 3 bases, with 12 bases between the two germline ends. CDR3 residues: CASTSTVHTEAFF. The CDR3 DNA reads as TGTGCCAGCACCTCCACAGTGCACACTGAAGCTTTCTTT.

The gene calls are TRBV7-3 and TRBJ2-3; D call uncertain. The V end lost 1 base, the J end lost 5 bases, and 7 bases lay between the germline ends. The CDR3 runs to 13 residues. Germline CDR1 is SGHTA and CDR2 is FQGTGA. DNA for the CDR3: TGTGCCAGCAGCTTAAATGTCGGAGATACGCAGTATTTT. The encoded protein is CASSLNVGDTQYF.

The genes are TRBV7-2 and TRBJ2-2, with D unclear. CDR3 length equals 14 residues. Looked up from germline, CDR1 is SGHTA and CDR2 is FQGNSA. The V end lost 5 bases, the J end lost 2 bases, and 9 bases lay between the germline ends. CDR3 sequence (DNA): TGTGCCAGCAGCCTACCGGTAAACACCGGGGAGCTGTTTTTT. This gives the protein CASSLPVNTGELFF.

This clone has more than one count but fewer than ten. The rearrangement uses TRBV2 and TRBJ1-4; TRBD1 matches 8 bases. The CDR3 has 15 amino acids. The trim removed 7 bases at V and 9 bases at J, leaving 13 bases unmatched. Germline V CDR1 and CDR2: SNHLY, FYNNEI. This CDR3 is CASIPQRTGPQKLFF. The DNA for the CDR3 is TGTGCCAGCATTCCACAGAGGACAGGGCCCCAAAAACTGTTTTTT.

Concerning this clone itself: At the DNA level, this CDR3 is encoded by other sequences in the same sample as well. This sequence joins TRBV6-5 and TRBJ1-2; D uncertain. Germline-derived CDR1 and CDR2 are MNHEY and SVGAGI. V was clipped by 0 bases and J by 0 bases, with 8 bases between them. This CDR3 spans 15 amino acids. The DNA for the CDR3 is TGTGCCAGCAGTTACTCGCCGAGAGCTAACTATGGCTACACCTTC. This sequence encodes CASSYSPRANYGYTF.